Presented here are 4 T cell receptor beta chains from one specimen sequenced in a study of T cell repertoires in cytomegalovirus infection. TCRdb ran MiXCR on the reads and lists one entry per CDR3 protein. The sample yields fewer than 350,000 distinct CDR3 sequences, roughly 9.5% seen once. Specimen: PBMCs. These receptors were obtained from a human donor in good health (CMV status not recorded). Some clones in this sample may be carry-over from other donors' samples.

This clonotype has only a few counts. V gene TRBV11-2 combines with J gene TRBJ2-1, with 9 bases identical to TRBD2. Germline V gene lookup returns CDR1 SGHAT and CDR2 FQNNGV. The CDR3 length is 15 residues. Germline trimming cut 4 bases from V and 8 bases from J; bases unmatched to any gene: 9. The CDR3 DNA is TGTGCCAGCAGCTCCCCAGCGGGAGGCGTGCATGAGCAGTTCTTC. Its translation: CASSSPAGGVHEQFF.

V is TRBV9 and J is TRBJ2-3, with D maybe TRBD2 (6 bases). The CDR3 is made up of 18 amino acids. The ends were cut back, 3 bases at V and 2 bases at J, with 22 bases in the middle. CDR1 is SGDLS and CDR2 is YYNGEE in the germline V gene. This CDR3 is CASSGALRSGRVTDTQYF. CDR3 DNA: TGTGCCAGCAGCGGTGCTTTGAGAAGCGGGCGCGTCACAGATACGCAGTATTTT.

This clonotype was seen many times. The chain combines TRBV7-9 with TRBJ2-2; 10 nucleotides align to TRBD1. Germline loops: CDR1 SEHNR, CDR2 FQNEAQ (reference sequence). V was clipped by 5 bases and J by 1 base; unmatched bases: 4. This CDR3 spans 16 amino acids. CDR3 protein: CASSLRTGGNTGELFF. CDR3 nucleotide sequence: TGTGCCAGCAGCCTGAGGACAGGGGGGAACACCGGGGAGCTGTTTTTT.

In this sample, this clonotype turned up many times. The rearrangement links TRBV7-2 to TRBJ2-7; tentatively, D is TRBD1 or TRBD2 (7 bases each). V gave up 1 base and J gave up 9 bases, with 13 bases separating them. The CDR3 runs to 13 residues. Germline CDR1 and CDR2: SGHTA and FQGNSA. The DNA for the CDR3 is TGTGCCAGCAGCTTAGAGTCAGGGGGGGTGCAGTACTTC. Amino acid sequence: CASSLESGGVQYF.